The rows below give T cell receptor beta chains drawn from one sample of a study of T cell repertoires in cytomegalovirus infection. What these receptors recognize is not known. Each CDR3 protein gets one entry after TCRdb re-called the reads with MiXCR. The table has approximately 100,000 distinct CDR3 sequences, approximately 28% seen once; the top ten hold roughly three quarters. The input for sequencing was CD8+ T cells from cultured PBMCs, taken from culture after CMV antigen stimulation. These receptors came from a human donor in good health (CMV status not recorded). Some clones in this sample may be carry-over from other donors' samples. Each CDR3 is given without its conserved first and last residue. Fields, in order: V gene, CDR3 protein.

TRBV6-5	ASRRLGLGGSSYNEQF
TRBV7-8	ASSRLNPGDEQF
TRBV9	ASSPAGAGTEAF
TRBV13	ASSPRDRGWYGYT
TRBV12-3/TRBV12-4	ASSSGQLENEQF
TRBV12-3/TRBV12-4	ASSLQHNSPLH
TRBV29-1	SVGPGQAYGYT
TRBV6-5	ASSYSSAREQF
TRBV4-1	ASSQPGRPYEQY
TRBV7-9	ASPPPGTDSYEQY
TRBV19	ASSITAFSYEQY
TRBV7-9	ASSSPPTSGGRNNEQF
TRBV7-8	ASSRGRGRPQH
TRBV4-2	ASGLAGGSEQF
TRBV11-2	ASSLVQNYGYT
TRBV7-6	ASSLMGGDTEAF
TRBV5-6	ASSLAGGLSGANVLT
TRBV29-1	SVEATGPMGPDTIY
TRBV7-9	ASSLEGSVHQPQH
TRBV5-4	ASSNRDLQETQY
TRBV3-1	ASSPSLWTIMNTEAF
TRBV20-1	SAQLVPEAF
TRBV12-3/TRBV12-4	ASSPWDRGRKPQH
TRBV13	ASSLLGDRETQY
TRBV6-6	ASRNDRGDQPQH
TRBV6-6	ASSYSRTGNTGELF
TRBV11-2	ASSFGAISGSSGNTIY
TRBV7-2	ASSLGLNLGTNEKLF
TRBV7-9	ASSWERGTYNEQF
TRBV11-1	ASSLLNSPLH
TRBV6-6	ASTEAGRGIVGSPLH
TRBV6-5	ASSPGTGELNEQF
TRBV20-1	SASGGLAGPSTDTQY
TRBV6-6	ASSGLAGLNEQF
TRBV12-3/TRBV12-4	ASSALLNQPQH
TRBV2	ASSFRGWGDEQY
TRBV15	ATRLAGYNEQF
TRBV18	ASSPYRGTMNTEAF
TRBV6-1	ATQPTKGVSPLH
TRBV4-2	ASSGLAGSNEQY
TRBV19	ASSIGDSIYNEQF
TRBV7-3	ASSPGGGAYGYT
TRBV30	AWKASGNTIY
TRBV7-9	ASSSTSGDPDTQY
TRBV7-2	ASSLTAGTEAF
TRBV6-2/TRBV6-3	ASSYSLSPDTQY
TRBV20-1	SARNDILPGGYT
TRBV27	ASSSGQYSPLH
TRBV7-2	ASSLEYPEGTEAF
TRBV4-1	ASSQESSSVNGYT
TRBV12-3/TRBV12-4	ASSPAGGYTDTQY
TRBV12-3/TRBV12-4	ASSLPGRYGYT
TRBV6-5	ASSTGGGEQF
TRBV9	ASSQVGGTANSPLH
TRBV25-1	ASSGGKLHGYT